This T cell receptor (beta chain) was sequenced in a study of blood T cell repertoires in COVID-19 (dated by TCRdb to the early 2020s). Study-level background: Samples from collaborators originated in the United States, Italy and Spain and spanned both the acute and convalescent phases of COVID-19. The material from the prospective study consisted of cDNA or gDNA derived from T cells, B-cell-depleted T cells, or PBMCs. Subjects who had been exposed to COVID-19, were actively infected with it, or had recovered from it provided the deeply sampled blood TCRbeta repertoires that made up the dataset. A freely available public database, intended as a resource for researchers studying the immune response to SARS-CoV-2, is where the repertoires were released. The samples were drawn from two sources: the first 160 participants of the ongoing ImmuneRACE study, and over 1,000 subjects contributed by 6 global collaborators. Sample metadata almost always included a de-identified subject ID, COVID-19 status, age in years and sex. Where available, HLA class I and class II types were taken from metadata supplied by the sample provider and were not determined by assay-based typing.

This clone was seen only once. What this receptor recognizes is not known. Per-base qualities were not stored, and no clone one base away is much larger. According to the germline V gene, CDR1 reads MDHEN and CDR2 reads SYDVKM. Including cysteine and phenylalanine, the CDR3 has 16 amino acids. Only CDR3 DNA remains: 48 bases, in frame from the first base. At the junction V is shortened by 6 bases and J by 4 bases, with 18 bases in between. TCRbeta CDR3 regions were amplified from genomic DNA by means of the immunoSEQ Assay, a bias-controlled multiplex PCR. Per the authors' processing: Nucleated cell counts per sample were estimated from amplification of reference gene primers within the assay. Sequence reads were collapsed and filtered to measure the absolute abundance of every unique TCRbeta CDR3 rearrangement. For each sample, productive Simpson clonality was calculated by taking the square root of Simpson's diversity index across productive rearrangements. The table comes from immuneACCESS by way of TCRdb, which keeps in-frame sequences with V and J called. Part of the clones is missing from these tables; in studies checked, under half for an unresolved V gene and the rest for unknown reasons. V and J calls and clone size follow that table, whereas D and trimming were derived from the DNA. The sample data list approximately 330,000 clones, and 87% of these were observed just once. The ten most abundant clones make up approximately 10% of the sample.

Beyond this particular receptor, the publication reports: The amount of clinical and demographic metadata varied by source and participant and was provided uncurated.

In Seattle, one collaborating source enrolled patients while the infection was active and tracked those patients longitudinally over the course of disease. Collaborating institutions collected whole blood in K2EDTA tubes following their own protocols. Collaborator samples were shipped for TCRbeta analysis as frozen whole blood, isolated PBMCs, or DNA extracted from either sample type. Recombination joined TRBV28 with TRBJ1-4; a tentative D call is TRBD1 (6 bases match). The sequence was collected from a man aged 25-40 years with COVID-19, enrolled during active disease. The specimen was peripheral blood. The nucleotide sequence is TGTGCCAGCAGGTTGCGGAGAACAGGGAGTAATGAAAAACTGTTTTTT. This translates into CASRLRRTGSNEKLFF.